These 13 T cell receptor beta chains were all obtained from the same sample, sequenced in a study of radiotherapy plus CTLA-4 blockade in lung cancer (dated by TCRdb to 2017 to 2018). Libraries were constructed by the immunoSEQ multiplex PCR assay. As stored in TCRdb, this immuneACCESS dataset retains in-frame rearrangements with V and J assigned. A fraction of the clones does not appear; measured against another copy, unresolved V genes explain less than half of the discrepancy, and the remainder lacks a known reason. The sample has around 45,000 clones on record, about 88% of them singletons. Approximately 7.8% of the sample lies in the top ten. The sample in question was peripheral blood, obtained from a patient treated with radiotherapy plus ipilimumab. The receptor source for this set is a human donor with non-small cell lung cancer whose response to radiotherapy plus ipilimumab could not be evaluated.

This chain connects TRBV25-1 to TRBJ1-1; maybe TRBD1 (6 bases). The germline CDR1 and CDR2 sequences are MGHDK and SYGVNS. CDR3 length: 13 residues. Trimming pared 6 bases from V and 7 bases from J, leaving 15 bases between. The DNA of the CDR3 is TGTGCCAGCAGACAGGGACCCTTTGGTGAAGCTTTCTTT. The encoded protein is CASRQGPFGEAFF.

This chain uses TRBV29-1 with TRBJ2-3, with TRBD2 matching over 12 bases. After removal of 3 bases from V and 10 bases from J, the junction contained 8 bases not matched to a gene. Germline CDR1 reads SQVTM; CDR2 reads ANQGSEA. CDR3 length equals 14 residues. The CDR3 region has the DNA TGCAGCGTTGAGCTAGCGGGAGGGCCGATAGCGCAGTATTTT. It translates to CSVELAGGPIAQYF.

This rearrangement joins TRBV28 to TRBJ2-3; D is uncertain. The germline V gene has CDR1 MDHEN and CDR2 SYDVKM. The CDR3 loop spans 14 amino acids. V was shortened by 2 bases and J by 6 bases, with 12 bases between the two germline ends. Here the CDR3 reads CASSLRQVEDTQYF. CDR3 in DNA: TGTGCCAGCAGTTTACGCCAGGTTGAGGATACGCAGTATTTT.

This sequence joins TRBV5-5 and TRBJ1-2; D is ambiguous. The CDR3 covers 16 residues. V was cut by 0 bases and J by 6 bases, with 18 bases left in between. Germline V gene sequence: CDR1 SGHKS, CDR2 YYEKEE (reference sequence). CDR3 DNA sequence: TGTGCCAGCAGCTTGGAAGTCTACCGTCAAGGAGATGGCTACACCTTC. This translates into CASSLEVYRQGDGYTF.

This sequence joins TRBV4-3 and TRBJ2-7; 14 nucleotides line up with TRBD2. Germline loops: CDR1 LGHNA, CDR2 YSLEER. The CDR3 length is 16 residues. Trimming removed 5 bases from V and 8 bases from J; junction bases left unmatched: 11. The chain's CDR3 is CASSSEPGTSGGQQYF. The CDR3 nucleotides read TGCGCCAGCAGCTCCGAACCCGGGACTAGCGGGGGTCAGCAGTACTTC.

The chain employs TRBV7-2 and TRBJ1-1; D gene ambiguous. The CDR3 is 14 amino acids. V lost 3 bases and J 5 bases, leaving 13 bases between the germline ends. CDR1 and CDR2 (germline): SGHTA, FQGNSA. The CDR3 here is CASSLGLRPTEAFF. For the CDR3, the DNA is TGTGCCAGCAGCTTGGGTTTGCGGCCTACTGAAGCTTTCTTT.

This chain links TRBV14 with TRBJ2-7, with D hard to call. The CDR3 consists of 11 residues. CDR1 and CDR2 (germline): SGHDN, FVKESK. V was cut by 3 bases and J by 5 bases, with 5 bases left in between. CDR3 protein: CASSHLNEQYF. The CDR3 DNA sequence: TGTGCCAGCAGCCACTTAAACGAGCAGTACTTC.

The chain couples TRBV29-1 to TRBJ2-5; tentative D call: TRBD1 (6 bases). V was clipped by 4 bases and J by 0 bases, with 9 bases between them. The germline V gene encodes CDR1 SQVTM and CDR2 ANQGSEA. CDR3 size: 13 residues. CDR3 DNA sequence: TGCAGCGTTGGACAGGCGCACCAAGAGACCCAGTACTTC. It encodes CSVGQAHQETQYF.

On this clone itself: Other DNA sequences in the sample encode the same CDR3. The chain uses TRBV7-2 and TRBJ2-1, with 7 bases that match TRBD2. Losses at the gene ends were 3 bases for V and 10 bases for J; bases not matched to a gene: 0. The germline V gene encodes CDR1 SGHTA and CDR2 FQGNSA. The CDR3 runs 11 residues. The CDR3 sequence: CASSFGGEQFF. The CDR3, as DNA: TGTGCCAGCAGCTTCGGGGGGGAGCAGTTCTTC.

V usage is TRBV19 and J usage is TRBJ1-2; D is perhaps TRBD1 (5 bases). The CDR3 is 13 residues long. The V gene's germline CDR1 is LNHDA and CDR2 SQIVND (reference sequence). Trimming pared 6 bases from V and 0 bases from J, leaving 8 bases between. The CDR3 coding sequence is TGTGCCAGTAGAGCAGGGACTAACTATGGCTACACCTTC. Amino acid sequence: CASRAGTNYGYTF.

This chain joins TRBV28 and TRBJ2-7; 8 bases match TRBD1. This CDR3 region has 14 residues. The germline CDR1 and CDR2 sequences are MDHEN and SYDVKM. Unmatched junction bases numbered 11, after V lost 7 bases and J lost 6 bases. The CDR3 is CASTPPGTGSEQYF. The CDR3, as DNA: TGTGCCAGCACCCCTCCCGGGACAGGTAGCGAGCAGTACTTC.

The rearrangement joins TRBV7-8 to TRBJ2-1; possible D gene TRBD2, 6 bases. The CDR3 has 15 amino acids. With 5 bases removed from V and 2 bases from J, the gap between germline ends came to 13 bases. The germline V gene encodes CDR1 SGHVS and CDR2 FQNEAQ. The CDR3 sequence: CASSLLSGPYNEQFF. The CDR3 bases are TGTGCCAGCAGCCTCCTGAGCGGGCCCTACAATGAGCAGTTCTTC.

J is TRBJ2-3 and V is TRBV5-5; TRBD2 aligns across 7 bases. Unmatched junction bases numbered 7, after V lost 6 bases and J lost 0 bases. The CDR3 consists of 15 residues. Germline lookup yields CDR1 SGHKS and CDR2 YYEKEE (reference sequence). CDR3 protein: CASIPGGVSTDTQYF. Here the CDR3 DNA reads TGTGCCAGCATACCTGGGGGGGTCAGCACAGATACGCAGTATTTT.